This T cell receptor (beta chain) is drawn from a study of blood T cells in healthy people across ages (dated by TCRdb to between 2015 and 2017). Study-level background: In model experiments, roughly one uniquely barcoded TCR beta cDNA molecule per two T cells was captured by template switching. To track age-related changes in TCR beta repertoire diversity, the study relied on deep sequencing normalized with unique cDNA molecular identifiers. The donors were divided into four age groups: young (average around 16 years), middle-aged (about 39), aged (around 67) and long-lived (approximately 74). To avoid experimental bias, donors of different ages were distributed randomly across sequencing lanes. The study analyzed two additional independent replicas of 1 million unique cDNA reads from the same blood draw for two donors, one aged 18 to 30 and one aged 80 or older.

The roughly 37 donors, aged roughly 6 to 95 years, were systemically healthy Caucasian individuals from Russia. Each donor gave 8 to 10 milliliters of peripheral blood, collected into EDTA-treated Vacutainer tubes. PBMCs were isolated by Ficoll-Paque density-gradient centrifugation, with at least 7 million obtained per sample. Total RNA, at least 5 micrograms per sample, was extracted from PBMCs with Trizol reagent. For every donor, flow cytometry on a PBMC aliquot measured the percentage of naive CD45RAhigh/CD27high T cells. Study-wide findings and limitations: Compared with the aged group, the long-lived group had more naive CD4+ T cells, fewer expanded clones and increased TCR diversity, a pattern suggesting age selection. As age increased, observed TCR beta diversity per million T cells dropped in a roughly linear way, and a significant reduction was already evident by age about 40. A strong correlation was found between observed TCR beta diversity and the percentage of naive T cells measured by flow cytometry. Total diversity estimates from one million sequenced T cells were considered lower bounds and underestimates. Conclusive comparison of naive and antigen-experienced compartments was prevented by the profiling of bulk unsorted PBMCs. The CMV infection status of donors was not known, potentially confounding age-related changes in expanded clonotypes.

Receptor amplification or capture employed 5' RACE. The listed sequencing device is Illumina HiSeq 2500. A second PCR of about 6 to 11 cycles was performed with a sample-barcoded 5' primer and a J-beta primer mix. A unique molecular identifier was introduced onto each TCR beta cDNA molecule by a template-switch 5' adaptor carrying 12 random nucleotides. Each sample yielded at least 2.5 million CDR3-containing paired-end reads. First-strand cDNA was synthesized from all RNA with the Mint cDNA synthesis kit, primed by a TRBC-specific oligonucleotide. After uracil-DNA glycosylase treatment, a first 18-cycle PCR used universal primers M1SS and BC2_uni_R on all cDNA. The paper's processing steps were these. For normalization, 1 million high-quality reads were randomly selected from each sample, with every read carrying a distinct molecular identifier. Reads with shared molecular identifiers were discarded instead of being binned into consensus sequences. MiTCR, set to a Q25 quality threshold and the strictest error-elimination algorithm, was used for CDR3 identification, clonotype clustering and error correction. A nonparametric unseen species model with Euler transformation was used to estimate a lower bound on total TCR beta diversity. The public sequencing data were trimmed at Q25 with fastp and processed into clonotypes with MiXCR by TCRdb, which kept only in-frame beta chains. Every distinct CDR3 protein forms one entry, paired with its most common genes and DNA. The V and J calls follow TCRdb's processing rather than the paper's. The table for this sample lists roughly 1.7 million distinct CDR3 sequences; about 31% of them were counted only once. The ten most abundant clones make up about 10% of the sample.

From the cysteine up to the phenylalanine, the CDR3 has a length of 15 residues. Only the CDR3 region is kept as DNA, spanning 45 bases read in frame from base 1. CDR1 and CDR2 (SNHLY, FYNNEI) derive from the germline V gene. The germline V end is reduced by 3 bases and the J end by 4 bases; junction bases left unmatched: 8. In regard to this clonotype: The target of this receptor is not known. No base-level quality is on record; no much larger clone is a single base apart.

This clonotype was obtained from a woman younger than 45 in good health. The sequence joins TRBV2 to TRBJ1-2; TRBD1 lines up with 7 middle nucleotides. Sequencing used blood. The encoded CDR3 is CASSDRGLRGYGYTF. The nucleotide sequence is given as TGTGCCAGCAGTGACAGGGGGTTACGTGGCTATGGCTACACCTTC.